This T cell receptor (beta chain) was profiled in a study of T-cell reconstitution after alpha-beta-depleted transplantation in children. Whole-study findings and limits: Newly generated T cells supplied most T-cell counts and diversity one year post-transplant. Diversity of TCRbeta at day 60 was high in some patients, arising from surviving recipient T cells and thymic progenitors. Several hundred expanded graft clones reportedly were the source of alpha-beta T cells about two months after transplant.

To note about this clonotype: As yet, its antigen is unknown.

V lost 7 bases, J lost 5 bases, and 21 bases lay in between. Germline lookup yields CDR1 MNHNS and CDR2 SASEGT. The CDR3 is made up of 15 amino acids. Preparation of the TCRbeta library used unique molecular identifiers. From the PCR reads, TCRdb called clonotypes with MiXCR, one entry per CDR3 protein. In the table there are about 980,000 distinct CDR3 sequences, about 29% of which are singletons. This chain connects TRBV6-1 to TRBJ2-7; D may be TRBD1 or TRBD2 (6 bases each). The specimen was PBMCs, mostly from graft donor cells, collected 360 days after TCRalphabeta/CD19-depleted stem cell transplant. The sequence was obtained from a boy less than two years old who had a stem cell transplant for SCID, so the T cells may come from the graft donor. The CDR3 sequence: CASTPDFVGGNEQYF. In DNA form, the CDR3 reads TGTGCCAGCACCCCGGACTTCGTCGGGGGCAACGAGCAGTACTTC.